These 16 T cell receptor beta chains were all obtained from the same sample, sequenced in a study of beta chain features in type 1 diabetes (dated by TCRdb to between 2017 and 2018). What the authors observed across the whole study: Type 1 diabetes patients showed a moderate but significant shortening of TCRB CDR3 length in all four CD4+ subsets.

These receptors' antigens are unknown. The receptor library was made with the immunoSEQ multiplex PCR assay. All of the isolated RNA was reverse transcribed with the High Capacity cDNA Reverse Transcription Kit, so expressed TCRB transcripts were sequenced. TCRdb provides this immuneACCESS table in a form limited to in-frame rearrangements. Some clones are lacking; in checked studies, under half of them reflect an unresolved V gene, and why the rest are absent is not known. Here the sample has some 160,000 clones; about 10% occur a single time. The ten largest clones represent approximately 0.7% of the sample. The specimen was central memory CD4+ T cells from blood. All receptors come from a woman in her 30s with type 1 diabetes.

The chain employs TRBV5-1 and TRBJ2-5, with a possible D match to TRBD2 (5 bases). CDR3 length: 14 residues. Germline V CDR1 and CDR2: SGHRS, YFSETQ. V shed 0 bases and J shed 4 bases, with 10 bases lying between them. The CDR3, as DNA: TGCGCCAGCAGCTTGGCCGCGGCGGGAGAGACCCAGTACTTC. This sequence encodes CASSLAAAGETQYF.

This clone occurred many times. This specimen includes other DNA sequences encoding the same CDR3. The V call is TRBV28, the J call TRBJ2-5; D unresolved. V shed 5 bases and J shed 3 bases, with 4 bases lying between them. Looked up from germline, CDR1 is MDHEN and CDR2 is SYDVKM. The length of the CDR3 is 11 residues. The CDR3 reads CASSREETQYF. CDR3 bases: TGTGCCAGCAGTCGGGAAGAGACCCAGTACTTC.

The chain joins TRBV7-3 to TRBJ2-3; D is ambiguous. Germline CDR1 and CDR2: SGHTA and FQGTGA. The length of the CDR3 is 12 residues. V was pared by 2 bases and J by 4 bases, with 4 bases between. The CDR3 here is CASSLLADTQYF. The CDR3 region has the DNA TGTGCCAGCAGCTTATTAGCAGATACGCAGTATTTT.

This clone was seen a handful of times. The rearrangement joins TRBV19 to TRBJ2-3; maybe TRBD1 (5 bases). CDR3 length equals 12 residues. CDR1 and CDR2 (germline): LNHDA, SQIVND (reference sequence). Trimming took 5 bases from V and 6 from J, leaving 9 bases between them. The CDR3 sequence is CASSANRDTQYF. CDR3 coding DNA: TGTGCCAGTAGTGCCAACAGGGATACGCAGTATTTT.

This clone was seen a few times. The chain couples TRBV6-5 to TRBJ2-5; 7 nucleotides agree with TRBD2. Trimming at V came to 2 bases and at J to 5 bases, leaving 8 bases not matched to a gene. CDR3 size: 15 residues. The V gene's germline CDR1 is MNHEY and CDR2 SVGAGI. The CDR3 DNA reads as TGTGCCAGCAGTTACGGCGGGAGTAGGTTGGAGACCCAGTACTTC. Encoded protein: CASSYGGSRLETQYF.

The rearrangement links TRBV29-1 to TRBJ2-3, with D perhaps matching TRBD2 (5 bases). The germline CDR1 and CDR2 sequences are SQVTM and ANQGSEA. The CDR3 sequence is 13 residues long. With 4 bases removed from V and 6 bases from J, the gap between germline ends came to 14 bases. CDR3 in amino acids: CSVGSSKRDTQYF. The CDR3 DNA reads as TGCAGCGTTGGATCGTCCAAGCGGGATACGCAGTATTTT.

This clone came up a few times. The rearrangement joins TRBV4-2 to TRBJ2-7; 8 bases line up with TRBD2. V lost 0 bases, J lost 2 bases, and 9 bases stayed unmatched. CDR1 and CDR2 (germline): LGHNA, YNFKEQ. The CDR3 is made up of 17 amino acids. CDR3 in DNA: TGTGCCAGCAGCCAAGATTTGTACCGACTAGCGCCCTACGAGCAGTACTTC. Protein product: CASSQDLYRLAPYEQYF.

This clone was observed a handful of times. V gene TRBV28 combines with J gene TRBJ2-7, with 8 bases aligning to TRBD2. The germline gives CDR1 MDHEN, CDR2 SYDVKM. The CDR3 spans 14 residues. V was clipped by 6 bases and J by 6 bases; unmatched bases: 10. The CDR3 region has the DNA TGTGCCAGCAGAACTCCCGCCGGGGGGGGCGAGCAGTACTTC. Its protein is CASRTPAGGGEQYF.

The V gene is TRBV4-1, the J gene TRBJ2-1; 7 bases map to TRBD2. The CDR3 spans 15 residues. Germline CDR1 and CDR2: MGHRA and YSYEKL. The V and J ends lost 1 base and 11 bases, in that order; junction bases with no gene match: 11. The DNA for the CDR3 is TGCGCCAGCAGCCAAGGGGCTAGCGGAGACCAGAAGCAGTTCTTC. The encoded protein is CASSQGASGDQKQFF.

The chain has TRBV29-1 and TRBJ1-3; D remains unclear. The CDR3 sequence is 13 residues long. The V gene lost 6 bases and the J gene lost 0 bases, with 9 bases spanning the gap. Germline V gene lookup returns CDR1 SQVTM and CDR2 ANQGSEA. This CDR3 reads CSVTGHSGNTIYF. The CDR3 region has the DNA TGCAGCGTAACTGGGCACTCTGGAAACACCATATATTTT.

This clone was counted ten times or more. The chain joins TRBV14 to TRBJ2-1; no definite D call. V was shortened by 1 base and J by 6 bases, with 7 bases between the two germline ends. The CDR3 is 13 amino acids. CDR1 SGHDN and CDR2 FVKESK come from the germline V gene. CDR3 protein: CASSQGLVNEQFF. CDR3 bases: TGTGCCAGCAGCCAAGGACTGGTCAATGAGCAGTTCTTC.

The DNA of the CDR3 is TGTGCCAGCAGTCCCACGGACAGGGGATCAAATGAGCAGTTCTTC. Translated, it gives CASSPTDRGSNEQFF. This chain uses TRBV25-1 with TRBJ2-1, with 9 bases that match TRBD1. The J segment lost 7 bases and the V segment lost 5 bases, leaving 9 bases of the junction unmatched. The CDR3 contains 15 residues. Germline V gives CDR1 MGHDK, CDR2 SYGVNS.

This sequence joins TRBV14 and TRBJ2-6, with 8 bases that match TRBD2. Per the germline V gene, CDR1 is SGHDN and CDR2 is FVKESK. The length of the CDR3 is 16 residues. With 1 base clipped from V and 2 bases from J, the junction kept 1 base outside the gene matches. The CDR3 DNA reads as TGTGCCAGCAGCCAAGTGCGGGGGGCTGGGGCCAACGTCCTGACTTTC. This sequence encodes CASSQVRGAGANVLTF.

The V and J genes are TRBV7-2 and TRBJ2-5, with a weak D call TRBD2 (6 bases). Germline V gene lookup returns CDR1 SGHTA and CDR2 FQGNSA. The germline V and J ends were trimmed by 5 bases and 2 bases, with 9 bases remaining between them. This CDR3 has 13 residues. CDR3 DNA sequence: TGTGCCAGCAGCCGAAGCGGGCAAGAGACCCAGTACTTC. Protein: CASSRSGQETQYF.

The chain recombines TRBV18 with TRBJ1-3; D perhaps matches TRBD1 (5 bases). CDR1 and CDR2 from the germline V gene are KGHSH and LQKENI. Trimming pared 6 bases from V and 0 bases from J, leaving 9 bases between. This CDR3 has 14 amino acids. The CDR3 here is CASSSGGSGNTIYF. The CDR3 coding sequence is TGTGCCAGCTCTTCCGGGGGCTCTGGAAACACCATATATTTT.

This clone has only a few counts. The chain joins TRBV27 to TRBJ2-1; tentative D call: TRBD1 (5 bases). This CDR3 comprises 12 residues. Trimming removed 6 bases from V and 10 bases from J, with 13 bases in between. Germline V gene sequence: CDR1 MNHEY, CDR2 SMNVEV (reference sequence). CDR3 in amino acids: CASRPDAGEQFF. CDR3 coding DNA: TGTGCCAGCAGACCCGACGCAGGGGAGCAGTTCTTC.